The 6 T cell receptor beta chains presented below share a single source sample, sequenced in a study of technical replicates of blood from several donors. Some clones are missing from TCRdb's copy, which holds only in-frame ones; the method was immunoSEQ multiplex PCR. The table shows tens of thousands of clones, with 70% to 90% occurring only once. The sequenced sample consisted of PBMCs. The receptors derive from a human donor in good health. Some clones in this sample may be carry-over from other donors' samples.

This chain joins TRBV9 and TRBJ2-3, with 9 bases that match TRBD2. The germline CDR1 and CDR2 sequences are SGDLS and YYNGEE. The CDR3 runs 15 residues. J gave up 0 bases and V 6 bases, and 5 bases lay outside the gene matches. CDR3 nucleotide sequence: TGTGCCAGCACCCCAACTAGCGGGAGCACAGATACGCAGTATTTT. Protein sequence: CASTPTSGSTDTQYF.

The chain recombines TRBV6-1 with TRBJ1-4; 7 bases align to TRBD1. This CDR3 is built from 14 residues. The germline CDR1 and CDR2 sequences are MNHNS and SASEGT. J was trimmed by 8 bases and V by 4 bases; bases with no gene match: 7. Here the CDR3 DNA reads TGTGCCAGCAGTGCCGACAGGGCGAGGGAAAAACTGTTTTTT. This gives the protein CASSADRAREKLFF.

The chain uses TRBV6-5 and TRBJ1-5; D is possibly TRBD1 (5 bases). The germline V gene encodes CDR1 MNHEY and CDR2 SVGAGI. This CDR3 contains 13 residues. V dropped 2 bases and J dropped 6 bases, with 8 bases sitting between them. Written as DNA, the CDR3 is TGTGCCAGCAGTTACGGGGCAGCTCAGCCCCAGCATTTT. This encodes CASSYGAAQPQHF.

V gene TRBV5-1 combines with J gene TRBJ2-7; possible D gene TRBD1, 6 bases. Looked up from germline, CDR1 is SGHRS and CDR2 is YFSETQ. Trimming cost V 5 bases and J 0 bases, with 12 bases left between them. This CDR3 has 14 amino acids. This chain's CDR3 is CASRRQDSSYEQYF. The CDR3 DNA sequence: TGCGCCAGCAGGCGACAGGACAGCTCCTACGAGCAGTACTTC. The full variable domain, with the rest looked up from reference TRBV5-1 and TRBJ2-7, is KAGVTQTPRYLIKTRGQQVTLSCSPISGHRSVSWYQQTPGQGLQFLFEYFSETQRNKGNFPGRFSGRQFSNSRSEMNVSTLELGDSALYLCASRRQDSSYEQYFGPGTRLTVT.

The rearrangement uses TRBV6-1 and TRBJ2-5; maybe TRBD1 (6 bases). CDR1 MNHNS and CDR2 SASEGT come from the germline V gene. This CDR3 has 17 residues. Deletions cut 3 bases from V and 2 bases from J, with 19 bases between. The CDR3 here is CASSERTGFRRQETQYF. In DNA, the CDR3 is TGTGCCAGCAGTGAGAGAACAGGGTTTAGACGACAAGAGACCCAGTACTTC.

In this sample, this clone turned up once. The chain uses TRBV20-1 and TRBJ1-1; D possibly corresponds to TRBD1 (6 bases). The CDR3 has 11 amino acids. V gave up 6 bases and J gave up 8 bases, with 13 bases separating them. Germline CDR1 is DFQATT and CDR2 is SNEGSKA (reference sequence). CDR3 loop: CSAGTGTEAFF. CDR3 coding DNA: TGCAGTGCAGGCACCGGGACAGAAGCTTTCTTT.